Presented here are 15 T cell receptor beta chains from one specimen sequenced in a study of blood T cell repertoires in COVID-19. Repertoires were generated with immunoSEQ multiplex PCR, while TCRdb's copy carries only in-frame clones and drops some. Of 60,000 to 75,000 clones listed, roughly 85% were seen once; the top ten hold approximately 26%. Sequenced input: peripheral blood. The origin of the receptors is a man aged 55 to 70 with active or convalescent COVID-19.

The genes are TRBV29-1 and TRBJ2-3; 7 bases are shared with TRBD2. Trimming removed 5 bases from V and 2 bases from J; junction bases left unmatched: 7. Germline V gene lookup returns CDR1 SQVTM and CDR2 ANQGSEA. The CDR3 contains 14 residues. The CDR3: CSVNSGFFTDTQYF. Here the CDR3 DNA reads TGCAGCGTTAATAGCGGGTTTTTCACAGATACGCAGTATTTT.

In this sample, this clone turned up a few times. The chain carries TRBV4-1 and TRBJ2-4, with D tentatively TRBD2 (5 bases). Deletions cut 1 base from V and 6 bases from J, with 7 bases between. The CDR3 consists of 13 residues. From germline, CDR1 is MGHRA and CDR2 YSYEKL. CDR3 region: CASSQVGANIQYF. For the CDR3, the DNA is TGCGCCAGCAGCCAAGTGGGAGCAAACATTCAGTACTTC.

The V call is TRBV18, the J call TRBJ2-7; possible D gene TRBD1, 5 bases. The CDR3 consists of 15 residues. Germline V CDR1 and CDR2: KGHSH, LQKENI. V lost 0 bases and J 2 bases, leaving 11 bases between the germline ends. The CDR3 sequence: CASSPPSQATYEQYF. The DNA of the CDR3 is TGTGCCAGCTCACCACCGTCACAGGCCACCTACGAGCAGTACTTC.

V gene TRBV27 combines with J gene TRBJ1-2, with D possibly TRBD1 on 6 matching bases. V dropped 4 bases and J dropped 3 bases, with 9 bases sitting between them. Germline CDR1 is MNHEY and CDR2 is SMNVEV (reference sequence). The CDR3 is made up of 13 amino acids. The CDR3 sequence: CASSSRQDYGYTF. In DNA, the CDR3 is TGTGCCAGCAGTTCCCGACAGGACTATGGCTACACCTTC.

The rearrangement joins TRBV30 to TRBJ1-4, with 9 positions matching TRBD1. The V gene end was trimmed by 5 bases and the J gene end by 7 bases; junction bases not matched to a gene: 8. Germline V gives CDR1 GTSNPN, CDR2 SVGIG (reference sequence). This CDR3 spans 14 amino acids. The DNA for the CDR3 is TGTGCCTGGGACCCGCGGACAGGGGCTGAAAAACTGTTTTTT. Protein: CAWDPRTGAEKLFF.

This chain connects TRBV6-2 or TRBV6-3 to TRBJ2-2, with 10 bases fitting TRBD2. The germline V gene has CDR1 MNHEY and CDR2 SVGEGT. CDR3 length equals 17 residues. The J segment lost 2 bases and the V segment lost 0 bases, leaving 3 bases of the junction unmatched. CDR3 amino acids: CASSYSSGGPNTGELFF. CDR3 coding DNA: TGTGCCAGCAGTTACTCTAGCGGGGGGCCCAACACCGGGGAGCTGTTTTTT.

V and J are TRBV11-2 and TRBJ1-1, with D maybe TRBD1 (5 bases). Germline V gene data show CDR1 as SGHAT and CDR2 as FQNNGV. The germline V and J ends were trimmed by 1 base and 1 base, with 16 bases remaining between them. The CDR3 has 17 amino acids. Here the CDR3 DNA reads TGTGCCAGCAGCTTAGGGGGCGAATGGACGGAGAACACTGAAGCTTTCTTT. Amino acids: CASSLGGEWTENTEAFF.

The chain combines TRBV9 with TRBJ2-3; the match to TRBD2 covers 8 bases. This CDR3 is 15 amino acids long. V lost 4 bases and J lost 3; bases outside the gene matches: 7. CDR1 and CDR2 from the germline V gene are SGDLS and YYNGEE. CDR3 DNA sequence: TGTGCCAGCAGCCCCCGGGGGGGCCAGACAGATACGCAGTATTTT. Translating it yields CASSPRGGQTDTQYF.

The chain joins TRBV5-4 to TRBJ1-2, with D possibly matching TRBD1 (5 bases). This CDR3 spans 16 amino acids. The germline gives CDR1 SGHNT, CDR2 YYREEE (reference sequence). The V and J ends lost 4 bases and 2 bases respectively, with 18 bases between them. CDR3 DNA: TGTGCCAGCAGCCTGGGGCGGGGGGGAGCGAACTATGGCTACACCTTC. It codes for CASSLGRGGANYGYTF.

This sequence joins TRBV5-1 and TRBJ1-2; 8 bases line up with TRBD1. Unmatched junction bases numbered 14, after V lost 4 bases and J lost 3 bases. The germline CDR1 and CDR2 sequences are SGHRS and YFSETQ. This CDR3 spans 17 amino acids. The CDR3 reads CASSPDRVNEGYYGYTF. DNA of the CDR3: TGCGCCAGCAGCCCGGACAGGGTAAATGAGGGTTACTATGGCTACACCTTC.

The chain carries TRBV6-5 and TRBJ1-2; maybe TRBD1 (5 bases). The CDR3 totals 13 residues. CDR1 is MNHEY, CDR2 SVGAGI, per germline. Trimming took off 7 bases at V and 4 bases at J, with 13 bases between the two ends. CDR3: CASNQGLGYGYTF. DNA for the CDR3: TGTGCCAGCAACCAGGGCTTGGGCTATGGCTACACCTTC.

The sample holds a few counts of this clone. The CDR3 spells CASRYPSGNSGNTIYF. The CDR3 coding sequence is TGTGCCAGCAGATACCCATCGGGTAACTCTGGAAACACCATATATTTT. The chain is built from TRBV28 and TRBJ1-3; D gene uncertain. Trimming left V 6 bases short and J 0 bases short, with 15 bases between. Germline CDR1 is MDHEN and CDR2 is SYDVKM. There are 16 residues in the CDR3.

This rearrangement joins TRBV5-1 to TRBJ2-5; the D gene is possibly TRBD1 (6 bases). V lost 7 bases to trimming and J lost 4 bases, with 11 bases between them. The CDR3 extends over 12 amino acids. The germline V gene has CDR1 SGHRS and CDR2 YFSETQ. CDR3 DNA: TGCGCCAGCCGCGTAGGGGGAGAGACCCAGTACTTC. Protein product: CASRVGGETQYF.

This chain joins TRBV6-5 and TRBJ1-2, with TRBD1 identical over 7 bases. CDR3 size: 13 residues. CDR1 is MNHEY and CDR2 is SVGAGI in the germline V gene. The V segment lost 7 bases and the J segment 2 bases; nucleotides outside the gene matches: 4. CDR3 sequence reads: CASISGGNYGYTF. CDR3 DNA: TGTGCCAGCATCTCAGGGGGGAACTATGGCTACACCTTC.

The chain uses TRBV6-5 and TRBJ1-5; 9 positions agree with TRBD1. CDR1 is MNHEY and CDR2 is SVGAGI in the germline V gene. Trimming cost V 6 bases and J 4 bases; bases outside gene matches: 7. The length of the CDR3 is 15 residues. The CDR3: CASSPGTGWNQPQHF. CDR3 DNA: TGTGCCAGCAGCCCCGGGACAGGGTGGAATCAGCCCCAGCATTTT.